This entry concerns a single TCR beta chain. The data are from a study of blood T cell repertoires in COVID-19. Germline CDR1 and CDR2: MDHEN and SYDVKM. There are 17 residues in the CDR3. V lost 4 bases and J lost 2; bases outside the gene matches: 12. The protocol was immunoSEQ multiplex PCR, while the TCRdb copy is restricted to in-frame clones and leaves out a portion. Among some 20,000 clones listed, roughly 86% were seen once. This TCR was recovered from a human donor in a cohort sampled during active COVID-19. The rearrangement uses TRBV28 and TRBJ1-2, with 8 bases that match TRBD1. Sequencing was carried out using peripheral blood. CDR3 nucleotide sequence: TGTGCCAGCAGTTCCCGCGGACAGGGCACCATAAACTATGGCTACACCTTC. This sequence encodes CASSSRGQGTINYGYTF.